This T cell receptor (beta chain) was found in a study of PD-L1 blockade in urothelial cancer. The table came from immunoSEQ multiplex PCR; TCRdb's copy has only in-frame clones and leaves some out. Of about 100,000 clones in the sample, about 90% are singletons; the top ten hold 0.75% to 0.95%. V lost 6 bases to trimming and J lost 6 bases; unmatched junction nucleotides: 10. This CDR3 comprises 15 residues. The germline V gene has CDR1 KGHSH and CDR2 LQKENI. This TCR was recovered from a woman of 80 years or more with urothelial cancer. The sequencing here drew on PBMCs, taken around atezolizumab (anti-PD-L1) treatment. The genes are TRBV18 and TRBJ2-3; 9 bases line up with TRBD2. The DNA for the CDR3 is TGTGCCAGCTCGCCTCGCGCGGGAGGGCTGGATACGCAGTATTTT. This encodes CASSPRAGGLDTQYF.